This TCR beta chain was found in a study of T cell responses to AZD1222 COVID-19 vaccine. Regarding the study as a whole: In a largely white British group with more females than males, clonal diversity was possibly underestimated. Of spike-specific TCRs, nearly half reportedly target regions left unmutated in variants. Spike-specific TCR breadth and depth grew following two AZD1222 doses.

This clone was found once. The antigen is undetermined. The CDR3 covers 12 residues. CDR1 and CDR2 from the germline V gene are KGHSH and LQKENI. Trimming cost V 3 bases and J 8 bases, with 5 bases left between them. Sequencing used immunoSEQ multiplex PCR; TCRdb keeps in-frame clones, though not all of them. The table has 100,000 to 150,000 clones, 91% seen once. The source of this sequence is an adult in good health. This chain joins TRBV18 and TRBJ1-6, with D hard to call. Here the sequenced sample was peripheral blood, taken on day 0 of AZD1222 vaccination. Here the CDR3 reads CASSPGDSPLHF. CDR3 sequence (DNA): TGTGCCAGCTCACCCGGGGATTCACCCCTCCACTTT.